One and the same sample provided the 4 T cell receptor beta chains below, sequenced in a study of monozygotic twins with inflammatory bowel disease. Reanalyzing the 5' RACE reads, TCRdb keeps one entry per CDR3 protein, without DNA. The sample includes fewer than 450,000 distinct CDR3 sequences. Sequenced material: blood. These receptor sequences come from a human donor with ulcerative colitis or Crohn's disease, or a healthy co-twin of an affected twin (not recorded which).

The chain has TRBV15 and TRBJ2-7; TCRdb outputs TRBD1, but without DNA this stays unchecked. The CDR3 extends over 14 amino acids. Germline V lookup: CDR1 LNHNV, CDR2 YYDKDF (reference sequence). The CDR3 is CATSTGTGNYEQYF.

The J gene is TRBJ1-2, the V gene TRBV12-5; TCRdb picks TRBD1, but there is no DNA to check that call. The CDR3 consists of 16 residues. From germline, CDR1 is LGHNT and CDR2 FRNRAP. CDR3 loop: CASGLATGGFRYGYTF.

The gene calls are TRBV3-1 and TRBJ1-2; TCRdb picks TRBD1, but there is no DNA to check that call. The CDR3 extends over 14 amino acids. Germline-derived CDR1 and CDR2 are LGHDT and YNNKEL (reference sequence). The CDR3: CASSLKSDSYGYTF.

The CDR3: CASSFLQGVAYNEQFF. V usage is TRBV27 and J usage is TRBJ2-1; the TCRdb call, TRBD1, lacks DNA for checking. CDR3 length equals 16 residues. Per the germline V gene, CDR1 is MNHEY and CDR2 is SMNVEV (reference sequence).